The 24 T cell receptor beta chains below come from one sample, sequenced in a study of a mutant IDH1 vaccine in newly diagnosed glioma. No cognate antigen is known for these TCRs. Sequenced by immunoSEQ multiplex PCR; TCRdb stores in-frame clones only, minus some. The data contain 20,000 to 25,000 clones, 85% to 90% of them singletons. Time point denoted: week 11, during vaccination. Alongside topical imiquimod, each dose of vaccine comprised 300 ug of mutant IDH1 20-mer peptide. The specimen comprised PBMCs, sampled from a glioma patient whose treatment included an IDH1 peptide vaccine. All receptors come from a woman aged 40 to 49 with glioma.

This clone was observed once. The V call is TRBV29-1, the J call TRBJ2-3, with unresolved D. The CDR3 has 14 residues. Trimming cost V 4 bases and J 7 bases, with 18 bases left between them. CDR1 SQVTM and CDR2 ANQGSEA come from the germline V gene. Here the CDR3 reads CSVGEDLRTNTQYF. In DNA, the CDR3 is TGCAGCGTTGGAGAGGATCTCCGAACGAATACGCAGTATTTT.

The chain joins TRBV5-1 to TRBJ1-2; D remains unclear. V gave up 5 bases and J gave up 0 bases, with 8 bases separating them. Looked up from germline, CDR1 is SGHRS and CDR2 is YFSETQ. This CDR3 has 13 amino acids. CDR3 nucleotide sequence: TGCGCCAGCAGGGAGACCACTAACTATGGCTACACCTTC. It translates to CASRETTNYGYTF.

The rearrangement uses TRBV14 and TRBJ2-5; a weak D match, TRBD2 (5 bases). Trimming cost V 0 bases and J 1 base, with 12 bases left between them. The CDR3 is 16 amino acids. CDR1 is SGHDN, CDR2 FVKESK, per germline. The CDR3 sequence is CASSQELGRPQETQYF. Written as DNA, the CDR3 is TGTGCCAGCAGCCAAGAACTAGGGCGGCCCCAAGAGACCCAGTACTTC.

This chain joins TRBV2 and TRBJ1-2, with TRBD1 matching over 10 bases. The CDR3 totals 15 residues. V trimming: 6 bases; J trimming: 4 bases; junction bases outside the gene matches: 8. Looked up from germline, CDR1 is SNHLY and CDR2 is FYNNEI. The CDR3 protein is CASRAGTGAAYGYTF. The CDR3 nucleotides read TGTGCCAGCAGGGCCGGGACAGGGGCGGCCTATGGCTACACCTTC.

The rearrangement links TRBV10-1 to TRBJ2-3, with 7 nucleotides matching TRBD2. CDR1 WNHNN and CDR2 SYGVQD come from the germline V gene (reference sequence). The CDR3 runs to 17 residues. The V and J ends lost 4 bases and 3 bases, in that order; junction bases with no gene match: 13. CDR3 region: CASSGNGKIGGTDTQYF. The CDR3 DNA reads as TGCGCCAGCAGTGGTAATGGAAAAATCGGGGGGACAGATACGCAGTATTTT.

CDR3 bases: TGTGCCAGCTTCGAACAGGGGGCAGGAGGCTATGGCTACACCTTC. Translated, it gives CASFEQGAGGYGYTF. This chain joins TRBV6-1 and TRBJ1-2; TRBD1 matches at 9 bases. From germline, CDR1 is MNHNS and CDR2 SASEGT. The CDR3 contains 15 residues. V dropped 8 bases and J dropped 4; count of bases not matched to a gene: 11.

The gene calls are TRBV30 and TRBJ2-7, with 9 bases that match TRBD2. The ends lost 3 bases at V and 7 bases at J; junction bases unmatched: 16. Germline values: CDR1 GTSNPN, CDR2 SVGIG (reference sequence). This CDR3 is built from 16 residues. CDR3 loop: CAWSPGGSGRSQEQYF. The CDR3 nucleotides are TGTGCCTGGAGCCCCGGAGGAAGCGGGAGGTCGCAAGAGCAGTACTTC.

The chain has TRBV5-1 and TRBJ2-2, with D possibly matching TRBD2 (6 bases). The CDR3 has 15 amino acids. Trimming stripped 1 base from V and 7 bases from J, with 14 bases between. From germline, CDR1 is SGHRS and CDR2 YFSETQ. The CDR3 DNA reads TGCGCCAGCAGCTTGAGAACGGGAGAAGGCGGGGAGCTGTTTTTT. This encodes CASSLRTGEGGELFF.

This chain uses TRBV7-2 with TRBJ1-1; 7 positions match TRBD1. Germline loops: CDR1 SGHTA, CDR2 FQGNSA. With 1 base clipped from V and 1 base from J, the junction kept 0 bases outside the gene matches. This CDR3 has 14 residues. CDR3 nucleotide sequence: TGTGCCAGCAGCTTAGGACAGGGGAACACTGAAGCTTTCTTT. Protein sequence: CASSLGQGNTEAFF.

The chain carries TRBV7-8 and TRBJ1-1; D gene ambiguous. This CDR3 is built from 16 residues. With 4 bases removed from V and 3 bases from J, the gap between germline ends came to 18 bases. Germline values: CDR1 SGHVS, CDR2 FQNEAQ. The CDR3 protein is CASSSLLDRLHTEAFF. The CDR3 DNA follows: TGTGCCAGCAGCTCCCTCCTTGACCGCCTGCACACTGAAGCTTTCTTT. The full variable domain, rest sourced from reference TRBV7-8 and TRBJ1-1, is GAGVSQSPRYKVAKRGQDVALRCDPISGHVSLFWYQQALGQGPEFLTYFQNEAQLDKSGLPSDRFFAERPEGSVSTLKIQRTQQEDSAVYLCASSSLLDRLHTEAFFGQGTRLTVV.

J is TRBJ1-6 and V is TRBV25-1; 10 bases agree with TRBD1. This CDR3 is 15 amino acids long. J gave up 10 bases and V 3 bases, and 6 bases lay outside the gene matches. Germline values: CDR1 MGHDK, CDR2 SYGVNS. The CDR3 bases are TGTGCCAGCAGTGATGGGGACAGGGGAGGATCACCCCTCCACTTT. This encodes CASSDGDRGGSPLHF. Together with reference TRBV25-1 and TRBJ1-6, the CDR3 gives the full variable domain: EADIYQTPRYLVIGTGKKITLECSQTMGHDKMYWYQQDPGMELHLIHYSYGVNSTEKGDLSSESTVSRIRTEHFPLTLESARPSHTSQYLCASSDGDRGGSPLHFGNGTRLTVT.

The rearrangement joins TRBV6-6 to TRBJ1-2; maybe TRBD1 (6 bases). V lost 0 bases and J lost 6, with 11 bases in between. CDR1 is MNHNY and CDR2 is SVGAGI in the germline V gene (reference sequence). The CDR3 contains 14 residues. In nucleotides, the CDR3 is TGTGCCAGCAGTTACTCGGCAGGGGAAAATGGCTACACCTTC. Its protein product is CASSYSAGENGYTF.

The chain joins TRBV7-9 to TRBJ2-7; 8 nucleotides line up with TRBD2. The CDR3 spans 14 residues. CDR1 SEHNR and CDR2 FQNEAQ come from the germline V gene (reference sequence). Losses at the gene ends were 5 bases for V and 3 bases for J; bases not matched to a gene: 6. The CDR3 spells CASSRTGGDYEQYF. CDR3 coding DNA: TGTGCCAGCAGCAGAACGGGGGGGGACTACGAGCAGTACTTC.

The rearrangement links TRBV4-1 to TRBJ2-7, with D tentatively TRBD1 or TRBD2 (5 bases each). V was cut by 0 bases and J by 3 bases, with 18 bases left in between. CDR1 and CDR2 (germline): MGHRA, YSYEKL. This CDR3 is built from 17 residues. The CDR3, as DNA: TGCGCCAGCAGCCAAGAGATGTCTCCGGGGCGCTTCTACGAGCAGTACTTC. It encodes CASSQEMSPGRFYEQYF.

The V and J genes are TRBV6-5 and TRBJ1-2, with D perhaps matching TRBD1 (6 bases). Germline lookup yields CDR1 MNHEY and CDR2 SVGAGI. The CDR3 is 16 residues long. The V and J ends lost 2 bases and 3 bases respectively, with 16 bases between them. In DNA form, the CDR3 reads TGTGCCAGCAGTTACAACCCGGGAACAGGGCACTATGGCTACACCTTC. The encoded protein is CASSYNPGTGHYGYTF.

J is TRBJ2-3 and V is TRBV6-1, with D perhaps given as TRBD1 or TRBD2 (5 bases each). The germline V gene encodes CDR1 MNHNS and CDR2 SASEGT. The CDR3 is 15 residues long. V shed 1 base and J shed 2 bases, with 10 bases lying between them. The CDR3 DNA reads as TGTGCCAGCAGTGAAGGGGGGAAGGACACAGATACGCAGTATTTT. Translation gives CASSEGGKDTDTQYF.

The CDR3 is CASGKGANSPLHF. The CDR3 DNA is TGCGCCAGCGGTAAGGGGGCTAATTCACCCCTCCACTTT. The J gene is TRBJ1-6, the V gene TRBV4-1; 7 nucleotides line up with TRBD1. V lost 8 bases to trimming and J lost 6 bases; unmatched junction nucleotides: 4. The CDR3 is made up of 13 amino acids. CDR1 and CDR2 (germline): MGHRA, YSYEKL.

The chain combines TRBV7-2 with TRBJ2-1; a weak D match, TRBD2 (6 bases). Germline CDR1 and CDR2: SGHTA and FQGNSA. The V and J ends lost 1 base and 7 bases respectively, with 17 bases between them. The CDR3 runs to 16 residues. CDR3 sequence: CASSLGRGGSSNEQFF. DNA for the CDR3: TGTGCCAGCAGCTTAGGTCGTGGGGGGAGCTCGAATGAGCAGTTCTTC.

V and J are TRBV2 and TRBJ2-3, with 13 bases aligning to TRBD2. V dropped 6 bases and J dropped 4; count of bases not matched to a gene: 4. Germline lookup yields CDR1 SNHLY and CDR2 FYNNEI. The CDR3 is made up of 15 amino acids. Here the CDR3 DNA reads TGTGCCAGCAGCCGGACTAGCGGGAGTGCAGATACGCAGTATTTT. Amino acids: CASSRTSGSADTQYF.

J is TRBJ2-1 and V is TRBV5-1; TRBD1 matches 7 bases. The germline V gene has CDR1 SGHRS and CDR2 YFSETQ. This CDR3 has 12 residues. With V trimmed by 3 bases and J by 9 bases, 3 bases remained unmatched. CDR3 region: CASSSNRGEQFF. DNA of the CDR3: TGCGCCAGCAGCTCCAACAGGGGTGAGCAGTTCTTC.

The chain recombines TRBV6-5 with TRBJ1-6; 9 bases line up with TRBD1. Germline V gives CDR1 MNHEY, CDR2 SVGAGI. This CDR3 comprises 15 residues. J gave up 10 bases and V 2 bases, and 6 bases lay outside the gene matches. The CDR3 DNA follows: TGTGCCAGCAGTTACGGAACAGGGGGCGGATCACCCCTCCACTTT. This gives the protein CASSYGTGGGSPLHF.

The chain is built from TRBV9 and TRBJ1-1; D is unresolved. Germline assignment: CDR1 SGDLS and CDR2 YYNGEE. CDR3 length: 14 residues. Trimming pared 0 bases from V and 10 bases from J, leaving 16 bases between. The CDR3 spells CASSVEVERFGAFF. Written as DNA, the CDR3 is TGTGCCAGCAGCGTAGAGGTTGAGAGGTTTGGAGCTTTCTTT.

This clone was detected only once. The chain is built from TRBV4-2 and TRBJ1-1, with D unclear. Per the germline V gene, CDR1 is LGHNA and CDR2 is YNFKEQ. The CDR3 loop spans 15 amino acids. Trimming removed 0 bases from V and 0 bases from J, with 8 bases in between. As DNA, the CDR3 is TGTGCCAGCAGCCAAGATACGGCAGTGAACACTGAAGCTTTCTTT. Its translation: CASSQDTAVNTEAFF.

The gene calls are TRBV6-5 and TRBJ1-1; tentative D call: TRBD1 (6 bases). V dropped 8 bases and J dropped 1 base, with 11 bases sitting between them. Per germline, CDR1 MNHEY and CDR2 SVGAGI. This CDR3 spans 13 amino acids. The CDR3 spells CASAGAGNTEAFF. CDR3 DNA sequence: TGTGCCAGCGCAGGGGCCGGGAACACTGAAGCTTTCTTT.